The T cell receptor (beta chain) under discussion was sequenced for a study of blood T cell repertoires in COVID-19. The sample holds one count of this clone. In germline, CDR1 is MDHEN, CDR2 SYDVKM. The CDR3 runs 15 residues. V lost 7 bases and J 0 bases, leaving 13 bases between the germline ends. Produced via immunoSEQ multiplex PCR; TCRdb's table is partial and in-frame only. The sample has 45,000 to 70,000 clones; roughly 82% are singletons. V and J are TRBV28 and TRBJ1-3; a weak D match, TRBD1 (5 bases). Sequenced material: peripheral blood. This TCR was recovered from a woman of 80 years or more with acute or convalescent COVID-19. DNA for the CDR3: TGTGCCAGCACCCCCGGGGGACCCTCTGGAAACACCATATATTTT. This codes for CASTPGGPSGNTIYF.